This T cell receptor beta chain was recorded in a study of blood T cell repertoires in COVID-19. Looking at the study overall: Samples taken during acute and convalescent COVID-19 were collected in the United States, Italy and Spain. Sources were T cells, B-cell-depleted T cells, or PBMCs; the material itself was cDNA or gDNA.

In the authors' workflow: For nucleated cells, counts were estimated from reference gene primer amplification. The repertoire was sequenced with immunoSEQ multiplex PCR; TCRdb's copy has only in-frame clones and lacks some. That table furnishes V, J and clone size, whereas the DNA furnished D and trimming. The sample records a few hundred thousand clones, roughly 91% being singletons. Germline loops: CDR1 MNHEY, CDR2 SVGEGT. The CDR3 sequence is 18 residues long. The V and J ends lost 2 bases and 4 bases, in that order; junction bases with no gene match: 9. The chain is built from TRBV6-2 or TRBV6-3 and TRBJ2-2; TRBD2 agrees at 11 bases. The sequenced sample was peripheral blood. The receptor was isolated from a woman between 40 and 55 years old who had recovered from COVID-19. For the CDR3, the DNA is TGTGCCAGCAGTTACGGTGGTAGCGGGAGGGCCCGCACCGGGGAGCTGTTTTTT. This translates into CASSYGGSGRARTGELFF.